This T cell receptor beta chain came from a study of lymphopenia after photon versus proton radiotherapy. Broader study findings: In patients who died, overall survival fell as post-nadir TCR diversity dropped more.

TCRdb's table, derived via immunoSEQ multiplex PCR, lists solely in-frame clones and lacks some. The sample lists 24,000 or so clones, about four fifths seen once, with 24% in the top ten. V was pared by 1 base and J by 0 bases, with 13 bases between. This CDR3 comprises 17 residues. Germline V gives CDR1 LGHNA, CDR2 YSLEER. Details on this clone: Its target is unknown.

The clonotype was recovered from a man aged 40-55 years with gastric cancer. The chain is built from TRBV4-3 and TRBJ1-3; weak D call: TRBD1 (5 bases). Specimen: peripheral blood, collected from a patient treated with photon-based radiotherapy. The CDR3 spells CASSQGGSGTSGNTIYF. CDR3 DNA sequence: TGCGCCAGCAGCCAAGGCGGTTCGGGGACCTCTGGAAACACCATATATTTT.